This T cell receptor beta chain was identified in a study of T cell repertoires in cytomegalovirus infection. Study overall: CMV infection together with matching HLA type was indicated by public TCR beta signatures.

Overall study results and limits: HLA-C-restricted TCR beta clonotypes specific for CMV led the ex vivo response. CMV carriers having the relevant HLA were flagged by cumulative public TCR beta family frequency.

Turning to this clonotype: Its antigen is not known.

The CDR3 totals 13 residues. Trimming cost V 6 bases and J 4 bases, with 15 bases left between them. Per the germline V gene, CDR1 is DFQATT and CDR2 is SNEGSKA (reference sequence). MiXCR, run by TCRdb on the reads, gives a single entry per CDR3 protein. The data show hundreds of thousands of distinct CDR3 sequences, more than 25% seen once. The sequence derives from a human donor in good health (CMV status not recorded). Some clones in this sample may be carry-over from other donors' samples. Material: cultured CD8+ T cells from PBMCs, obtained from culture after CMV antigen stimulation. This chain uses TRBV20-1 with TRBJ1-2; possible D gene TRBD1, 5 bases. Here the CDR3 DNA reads TGCAGTGCCCCCACCGACAGACCCTATGGCTACACCTTC. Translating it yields CSAPTDRPYGYTF.